Each of the 3 T cell receptor beta chains below was sequenced from the same sample in a study of cytomegalovirus exposure and HLA in healthy donors. With 60 Vbeta and 13 Jbeta primers, the PCR was carried out. Data came from immunoSEQ multiplex PCR; TCRdb stores just in-frame clones and leaves some out. The data show approximately 180,000 clones, 75% to 85% seen once. Sample: PBMCs. The receptors were sampled from a woman aged 18-35 years in good health and CMV-seropositive.

The genes are TRBV10-3 and TRBJ1-2; 10 bases match TRBD1. Germline assignment: CDR1 ENHRY and CDR2 SYGVKD. The trim removed 4 bases at V and 10 bases at J, leaving 18 bases unmatched. The CDR3 covers 17 residues. DNA for the CDR3: TGTGCCATCAGTGGTGGGACAGGGGTGATCGGTTCGATTGACTACACCTTC. This gives the protein CAISGGTGVIGSIDYTF.

This clone was picked up one time. V gene TRBV6-1 combines with J gene TRBJ1-5; D is perhaps TRBD1 (5 bases). V was pared by 3 bases and J by 10 bases, with 16 bases between. This CDR3 has 14 amino acids. Germline V gene sequence: CDR1 MNHNS, CDR2 SASEGT. This CDR3 is CASSETAGDSPQHF. As DNA, the CDR3 is TGTGCCAGCAGTGAGACAGCCGGGGACTCCCCCCAGCATTTT.

The gene calls are TRBV4-1 and TRBJ1-2; 10 positions match TRBD1. This CDR3 has 17 amino acids. With V trimmed by 6 bases and J by 3 bases, 13 bases remained unmatched. Germline CDR1 is MGHRA and CDR2 is YSYEKL. The CDR3 reads CASRKRDRGWKDYGYTF. The CDR3 DNA sequence: TGCGCCAGCAGAAAACGGGACAGGGGATGGAAGGACTATGGCTACACCTTC.